The rows below give T cell receptor beta chains drawn from one sample of a study of blood T cell repertoires in COVID-19. Profiling relied on immunoSEQ multiplex PCR, and the TCRdb table lists in-frame clones only, not all of them. The sample shows about 200,000 clones, around 86% of them seen only once. Sequenced input: peripheral blood. These receptors originate from a man aged 60-69 years who had recovered from COVID-19. Both conserved end residues are part of each CDR3. The order of the fields is clone size, D gene, V gene, J gene, CDR3 protein, CDR3 DNA. The D gene is left open where the match is weak. Size values are once, few and many counts, or a class for expanded clones, and some rows have none.

>.|.|TRBV10-1|TRBJ2-1
CASSPHSSYNEQFF
TGCGCCAGCAGTCCGCATAGCTCCTACAATGAGCAGTTCTTC
>.|TRBD2|TRBV5-1|TRBJ2-1
CASSRGTSGGALDEQFF
TGCGCCAGCAGCCGCGGGACTAGCGGGGGGGCCTTGGATGAGCAGTTCTTC
>many|.|TRBV11-3|TRBJ2-7
CASSLDLRSEQYF
TGTGCCAGCAGCTTAGATCTAAGGAGCGAGCAGTACTTC
>.|TRBD1|TRBV19|TRBJ1-5
CASSPRDRGNSNQPQHF
TGTGCCAGTAGTCCCCGGGACAGGGGGAATAGCAATCAGCCCCAGCATTTT
>once|.|TRBV12-3/TRBV12-4|TRBJ1-1
CASRKTVNTEAFF
TGTGCCAGCAGAAAAACGGTGAACACTGAAGCTTTCTTT
>.|TRBD1|TRBV5-1|TRBJ1-3
CASSEVGGFASGNTIYF
TGCGCCAGCAGCGAGGTAGGGGGCTTCGCCTCTGGAAACACCATATATTTT
>.|TRBD2|TRBV3-1/TRBV3-2|TRBJ2-3
CASSSAPDSGRVTDTQYF
TGTGCCAGCAGCTCTGCTCCAGATAGCGGGAGGGTCACAGATACGCAGTATTTT
>.|.|TRBV7-2|TRBJ1-2
CASSLGQVYGYTF
TGTGCCAGCAGCTTAGGACAGGTCTATGGCTACACCTTC
>.|.|TRBV12-3/TRBV12-4|TRBJ2-5
CASSFSVETQYF
TGTGCCAGCAGTTTTTCTGTAGAGACCCAGTACTTC
>.|.|TRBV7-2|TRBJ2-2
CASSLGRNEELFF
TGTGCCAGCAGCTTAGGCAGGAATGAGGAGCTGTTTTTT
>once|TRBD1|TRBV7-2|TRBJ1-2
CASSPGTGGPYGYTF
TGTGCCAGCAGCCCGGGGACAGGGGGACCCTATGGCTACACCTTC
>.|.|TRBV7-9|TRBJ1-4
CASTKSEVAREKLFF
TGTGCCAGCACCAAAAGCGAGGTGGCGAGGGAAAAACTGTTTTTT
>.|TRBD2|TRBV15|TRBJ2-2
CATSRDRAGVGELFF
TGTGCCACCAGCAGAGACAGGGCGGGAGTCGGGGAGCTGTTTTTT
>.|.|TRBV6-5|TRBJ2-2
CASSPSFRSGELFF
TGTGCCAGCAGTCCGTCTTTCCGGTCCGGGGAGCTGTTTTTT
>.|.|TRBV19|TRBJ1-3
CASSATGQTTGNTIYF
TGTGCCAGTAGTGCGACCGGGCAGACTACTGGAAACACCATATATTTT
>.|.|TRBV29-1|TRBJ2-2
CSVEQGLSGELFF
TGCAGCGTTGAGCAGGGCCTGTCCGGGGAGCTGTTTTTT
>once|.|TRBV19|TRBJ2-1
CASRGRSYNEQFF
TGTGCCAGTAGGGGGCGCAGCTACAATGAGCAGTTCTTC
>few|.|TRBV5-6|TRBJ1-3
CASSLTGGSGNTIYF
TGTGCCAGCAGCTTGACTGGAGGCTCTGGAAACACCATATATTTT
>.|TRBD1|TRBV29-1|TRBJ1-2
CSVEGQGPVYGYTF
TGCAGCGTTGAGGGACAGGGTCCAGTCTATGGCTACACCTTC
>.|.|TRBV7-2|TRBJ2-5
CASSSAGGETQYF
TGTGCCAGCAGCAGCGCCGGGGGAGAGACCCAGTACTTC
>.|TRBD2|TRBV6-4|TRBJ2-3
CASTSTLAGGEDTQYF
TGTGCCAGCACCTCAACCTTAGCGGGAGGCGAAGATACGCAGTATTTT
>.|.|TRBV5-1|TRBJ1-2
CASSPSTTGNYGYTF
TGCGCCAGCAGCCCCTCGACAACCGGAAACTATGGCTACACCTTC
>.|TRBD2|TRBV27|TRBJ2-1
CASSSGTSGRTPSYNEQFF
TGTGCCAGCAGTTCCGGGACTAGCGGGAGAACCCCCTCCTACAATGAGCAGTTCTTC
>.|TRBD2|TRBV7-2|TRBJ2-7
CASSLIGGSGEQYF
TGTGCCAGCAGCTTAATCGGCGGGAGTGGCGAGCAGTACTTC
>few|.|TRBV7-2|TRBJ2-1
CASSLALKNEQFF
TGTGCCAGCAGCTTAGCGCTAAAGAATGAGCAGTTCTTC
>.|.|TRBV20-1|TRBJ1-2
CSVVENYGYTF
TGCAGTGTGGTTGAGAACTATGGCTACACCTTC
>.|TRBD2|TRBV4-1|TRBJ2-5
CASSQDRAAGEQETQYF
TGCGCCAGCAGCCAAGATAGGGCAGCGGGGGAACAAGAGACCCAGTACTTC
>.|TRBD2|TRBV11-2|TRBJ2-1
CASSFSGTNNEQFF
TGTGCCAGCAGCTTCTCCGGGACTAATAATGAGCAGTTCTTC
>.|TRBD1|TRBV20-1|TRBJ2-3
CSASMRRTGGTTDTQYF
TGCAGTGCTAGTATGCGGCGGACAGGCGGAACCACAGATACGCAGTATTTT
>.|.|TRBV11-1|TRBJ2-1
CASRRPPGHGGNEQFF
TGTGCCAGCAGACGCCCTCCGGGACACGGTGGGAATGAGCAGTTCTTC
>.|TRBD2|TRBV24-1|TRBJ2-1
CATSRREVTYNEQFF
TGTGCCACCAGTAGGCGGGAGGTAACCTACAATGAGCAGTTCTTC
>.|.|TRBV7-2|TRBJ2-3
CASSLTLASPTNTQYF
TGTGCCAGCAGCTTAACTTTAGCTTCGCCGACTAATACGCAGTATTTT
>.|TRBD1|TRBV5-1|TRBJ1-2
CASSTRTGNYGYTF
TGCGCCAGCAGCACCCGGACAGGGAACTATGGCTACACCTTC
>.|.|TRBV6-5|TRBJ2-7
CASRLQVSYEQYF
TGTGCCAGCAGACTACAGGTCTCCTACGAGCAGTACTTC
>few|.|TRBV27|TRBJ1-2
CASRVQGANYGYTF
TGTGCCAGCCGGGTCCAGGGCGCTAACTATGGCTACACCTTC
>.|TRBD2|TRBV7-2|TRBJ2-7
CASSSRPGLDTYEQYF
TGTGCCAGCAGCTCTAGACCAGGACTAGACACCTACGAGCAGTACTTC
>.|TRBD1|TRBV29-1|TRBJ1-1
CSVLGTGRSNTEAFF
TGCAGCGTCCTTGGGACAGGGAGGTCCAACACTGAAGCTTTCTTT
>.|TRBD1|TRBV10-3|TRBJ2-1
CATGQGPAYNEQFF
TGTGCCACTGGACAGGGCCCCGCCTACAATGAGCAGTTCTTC
>.|TRBD1|TRBV27|TRBJ1-1
CASVSHRGRDTEAFF
TGTGCCAGCGTAAGCCACAGGGGGCGGGACACTGAAGCTTTCTTT
>.|TRBD1|TRBV3-1/TRBV3-2|TRBJ1-1
CASSQAWQGDTEAFF
TGTGCCAGCAGCCAAGCTTGGCAGGGGGACACTGAAGCTTTCTTT
>.|TRBD2|TRBV29-1|TRBJ2-3
CSVGSSGSFADTQYF
TGCAGCGTGGGGAGTAGCGGGAGTTTCGCAGATACGCAGTATTTT
>.|.|TRBV18|TRBJ2-3
CASSLSAITDTQYF
TGTGCCAGCTCGCTTAGCGCGATCACAGATACGCAGTATTTT
>.|TRBD2|TRBV3-1/TRBV3-2|TRBJ2-5
CASSQGTSGRSGETQYF
TGTGCCAGCAGCCAAGGGACTAGCGGGAGGAGCGGAGAGACCCAGTACTTC
>.|TRBD2|TRBV6-6|TRBJ2-3
CASRYAPGLGTDTQYF
TGTGCCAGCAGATACGCTCCGGGACTAGGCACAGATACGCAGTATTTT
>few|TRBD1|TRBV27|TRBJ1-2
CASTITSRDRRPHGYTF
TGTGCCAGCACCATTACTAGCCGGGACAGGCGTCCTCATGGCTACACCTTC
>once|.|TRBV18|TRBJ1-3
CASSPPLGLYGNTIYF
TGTGCCAGCTCACCACCCTTGGGGCTTTATGGAAACACCATATATTTT
>.|TRBD1|TRBV2|TRBJ1-1
CASSETGGEYTEAFF
TGTGCCAGCAGTGAAACAGGGGGCGAATATACTGAAGCTTTCTTT
>.|TRBD1|TRBV5-1|TRBJ1-4
CASSPRTGASEKLFF
TGCGCCAGCAGCCCCCGGACAGGGGCGAGTGAAAAACTGTTTTTT
>.|TRBD1|TRBV7-9|TRBJ2-7
CASSPGQRAYEQYF
TGTGCCAGCAGCCCGGGACAGCGAGCCTACGAGCAGTACTTC
>.|TRBD1|TRBV5-1|TRBJ1-1
CASSFLTGANTEAFF
TGCGCCAGCAGCTTCCTAACAGGGGCGAACACTGAAGCTTTCTTT
>.|TRBD1|TRBV11-2|TRBJ1-2
CASSLVDRGGYGYTF
TGTGCCAGCAGCTTAGTAGACAGGGGGGGTTATGGCTACACCTTC
>.|.|TRBV5-8|TRBJ2-2
CASSLEGLTSAGELFF
TGTGCCAGCAGCTTGGAGGGGTTAACATCGGCCGGGGAGCTGTTTTTT
>once|TRBD2|TRBV5-1|TRBJ2-7
CASSLASGGSSYEQYF
TGCGCCAGCAGCTTGGCTTCGGGGGGAAGCTCCTACGAGCAGTACTTC
>.|TRBD2|TRBV6-5|TRBJ2-7
CASSYRSGSFYEQYF
TGTGCCAGCAGTTATCGTAGCGGGAGTTTTTACGAGCAGTACTTC
>.|TRBD1|TRBV3-1/TRBV3-2|TRBJ1-4
CASSPRGRNEKLFF
TGTGCCAGCAGCCCCAGGGGGCGGAATGAAAAACTGTTTTTT